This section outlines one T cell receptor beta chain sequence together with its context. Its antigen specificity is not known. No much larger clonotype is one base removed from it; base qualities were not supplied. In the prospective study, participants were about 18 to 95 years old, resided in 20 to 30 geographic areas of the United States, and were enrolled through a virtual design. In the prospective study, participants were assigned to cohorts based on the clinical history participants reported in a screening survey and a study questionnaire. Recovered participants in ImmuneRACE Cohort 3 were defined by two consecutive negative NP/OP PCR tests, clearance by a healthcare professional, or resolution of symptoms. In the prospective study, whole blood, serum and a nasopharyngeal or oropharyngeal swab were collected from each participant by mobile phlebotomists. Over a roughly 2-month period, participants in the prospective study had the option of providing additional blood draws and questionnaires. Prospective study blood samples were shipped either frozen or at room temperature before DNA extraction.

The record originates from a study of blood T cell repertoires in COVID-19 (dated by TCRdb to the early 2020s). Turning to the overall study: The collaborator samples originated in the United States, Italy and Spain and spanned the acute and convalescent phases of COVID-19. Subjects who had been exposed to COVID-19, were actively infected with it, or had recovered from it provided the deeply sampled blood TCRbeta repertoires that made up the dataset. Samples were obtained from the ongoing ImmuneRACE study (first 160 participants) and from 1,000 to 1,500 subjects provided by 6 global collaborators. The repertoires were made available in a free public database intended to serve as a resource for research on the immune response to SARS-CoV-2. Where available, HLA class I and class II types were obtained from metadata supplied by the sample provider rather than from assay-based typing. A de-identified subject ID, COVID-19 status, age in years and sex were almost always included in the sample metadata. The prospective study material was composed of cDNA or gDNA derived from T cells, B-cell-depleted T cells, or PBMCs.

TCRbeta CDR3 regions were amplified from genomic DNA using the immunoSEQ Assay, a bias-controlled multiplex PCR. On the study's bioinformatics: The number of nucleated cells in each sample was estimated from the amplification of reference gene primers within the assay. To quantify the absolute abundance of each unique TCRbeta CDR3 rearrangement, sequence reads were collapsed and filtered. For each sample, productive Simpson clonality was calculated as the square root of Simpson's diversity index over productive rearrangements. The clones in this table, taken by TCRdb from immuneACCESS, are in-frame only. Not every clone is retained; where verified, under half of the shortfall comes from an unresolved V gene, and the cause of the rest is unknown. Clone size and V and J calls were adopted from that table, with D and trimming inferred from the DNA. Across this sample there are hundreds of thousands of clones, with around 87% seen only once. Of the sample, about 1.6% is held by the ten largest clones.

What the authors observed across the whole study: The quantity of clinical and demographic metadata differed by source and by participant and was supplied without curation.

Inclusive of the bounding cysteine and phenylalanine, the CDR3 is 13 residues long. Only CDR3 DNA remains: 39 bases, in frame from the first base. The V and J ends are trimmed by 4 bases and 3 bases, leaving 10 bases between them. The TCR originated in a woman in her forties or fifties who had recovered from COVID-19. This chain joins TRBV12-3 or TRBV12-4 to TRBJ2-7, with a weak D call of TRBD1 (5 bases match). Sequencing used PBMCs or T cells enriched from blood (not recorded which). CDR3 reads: CASSWLQDYEQYF. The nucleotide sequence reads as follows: TGTGCCAGCAGTTGGCTACAGGACTACGAGCAGTACTTC.